The next 3 T cell receptor beta chains were all read from a single sample in a study of T-cell memory formation after mild COVID-19. TCRdb recomputed calls from the 5' RACE reads with MiXCR, one row per CDR3 protein. The sample lists tens of thousands of distinct CDR3 sequences, around 16% seen once, with approximately 40% in the top ten. Sequenced input: PBMCs or a T cell subset sorted from them (not recorded which). The receptors come from a man aged 18 to 29 who had mild COVID-19 (a few samples of this study predate the infection). Cell type and time point are not known.

The chain links TRBV9 to TRBJ2-7, with D perhaps TRBD1 (6 bases). The CDR3 consists of 14 residues. Germline V gives CDR1 SGDLS, CDR2 YYNGEE. V was cut by 1 base and J by 5 bases, with 13 bases left in between. This chain's CDR3 is CASSVTGSSDEQYF. The CDR3 DNA reads as TGTGCCAGCAGCGTAACAGGGAGTAGCGACGAGCAGTACTTC.

This clonotype was seen a few times. V usage is TRBV11-2 and J usage is TRBJ1-3; D uncertain. The CDR3 has 16 residues. Germline V gene lookup returns CDR1 SGHAT and CDR2 FQNNGV. V dropped 0 bases and J dropped 3 bases, with 12 bases sitting between them. CDR3 in DNA: TGTGCCAGCAGCTTAGAACCTTATCTAGATGGAAACACCATATATTTT. It specifies CASSLEPYLDGNTIYF.

This clonotype has only a few counts. The chain recombines TRBV4-1 with TRBJ2-1, with D maybe TRBD2 (5 bases). The CDR3 is made up of 14 amino acids. V dropped 1 base and J dropped 9 bases, with 13 bases sitting between them. Per the germline V gene, CDR1 is MGHRA and CDR2 is YSYEKL. The CDR3 bases are TGCGCCAGCAGCCAAGTCGGGGATCCTAGTGAGCAGTTCTTC. This codes for CASSQVGDPSEQFF.